What follows are 23 T cell receptor beta chains derived from one specimen sequenced in a study of beta chain features in type 1 diabetes. Expressed TCRB transcripts got sequenced, as all isolated RNA was reverse transcribed. The repertoire was sequenced with immunoSEQ multiplex PCR; TCRdb's copy has only in-frame clones and lacks some. The profile shows 900,000 or so clones, roughly a sixth of them singletons. Sample: naive CD4+ T cells from blood. The receptor set was obtained from a woman aged 18 to 35 in good health.

A word on this clone: Other DNA sequences in the sample encode the same CDR3. CDR3 protein: CASSSYEQYF. The CDR3 DNA is TGTGCCAGCAGTTCCTACGAGCAGTACTTC. The V and J genes are TRBV7-2 and TRBJ2-7; D unclear. The length of the CDR3 is 10 residues. Trimming removed 6 bases at V and 1 base at J, with 1 base between. Germline loops: CDR1 SGHTA, CDR2 FQGNSA.

A few counts support this clone. The CDR3 bases are TGTGCCAGCAGCCAGCCACAGGGGGGGGAGACCCAGTACTTC. This sequence encodes CASSQPQGGETQYF. This rearrangement joins TRBV5-4 to TRBJ2-5; the D gene is possibly TRBD1 (8 bases). The germline CDR1 and CDR2 sequences are SGHNT and YYREEE (reference sequence). The CDR3 length is 14 residues. V lost 4 bases and J 5 bases, leaving 15 bases between the germline ends.

This clone has a handful of counts. CDR3 DNA: TGTGCCAGCAGCTTGGGCGGTGTAGAGACCCAGTACTTC. Amino acids: CASSLGGVETQYF. J is TRBJ2-5 and V is TRBV7-2, with D unclear. Germline loops: CDR1 SGHTA, CDR2 FQGNSA. The CDR3 runs 13 residues. V was trimmed by 3 bases and J by 4 bases, leaving 9 bases between them.

There are a few counts of this clone. The chain employs TRBV7-2 and TRBJ1-3, with D uncertain. The CDR3 runs 13 residues. V lost 5 bases to trimming and J lost 4 bases, with 9 bases between them. Germline CDR1 and CDR2: SGHTA and FQGNSA. CDR3 region: CASSQRVGNTIYF. CDR3 nucleotide sequence: TGTGCCAGCAGCCAAAGGGTCGGAAACACCATATATTTT.

Note on this clone: The junction shows a germline mismatch at one end, possibly a read error. This CDR3 is CASTPPLPDYNEQFF. The CDR3 nucleotides read TGTGCTAGCACCCCTCCACTACCCGACTACAATGAGCAGTTCTTC. The genes are TRBV7-7 and TRBJ2-1; no clear D. Germline V gives CDR1 SSHAT, CDR2 FNYEAQ (reference sequence). The CDR3 sequence is 15 residues long.

This clone has more than one count but fewer than ten. This chain joins TRBV5-1 and TRBJ2-3; no clear D gene. Deletions cut 0 bases from V and 3 bases from J, with 11 bases between. The germline CDR1 and CDR2 sequences are SGHRS and YFSETQ. This CDR3 has 15 amino acids. DNA for the CDR3: TGCGCCAGCAGCTTGGAGGCGTTTAGGACAGATACGCAGTATTTT. Its translation: CASSLEAFRTDTQYF.

The chain is built from TRBV2 and TRBJ2-2; no reliable D call. This CDR3 has 14 amino acids. V was pared by 3 bases and J by 0 bases, with 5 bases between. The germline V gene has CDR1 SNHLY and CDR2 FYNNEI. CDR3 sequence: CASSDWTNTGELFF. CDR3 bases: TGTGCCAGCAGTGACTGGACGAACACCGGGGAGCTGTTTTTT.

With regard to this clone: The junction does not match germline at one end; this may be a read error. The chain links TRBV9 to TRBJ1-5; 7 nucleotides match TRBD1. The CDR3 loop spans 15 amino acids. Germline assignment: CDR1 SGDLS and CDR2 YYNGEE. The CDR3 region has the DNA TGTGCCAGCAACGTAGCGGGGACAGTCAATCAGCCCCAGCATTTT. This encodes CASNVAGTVNQPQHF.

This clone appeared a few times. The J gene is TRBJ2-5, the V gene TRBV7-9; D perhaps matches TRBD1 (5 bases). CDR1 and CDR2 from the germline V gene are SEHNR and FQNEAQ (reference sequence). The CDR3 totals 14 residues. Trimming took 5 bases from V and 9 from J, leaving 19 bases between them. The CDR3 loop is CASSNPAPGMSQYF. In nucleotides, the CDR3 is TGTGCCAGCAGCAACCCAGCGCCAGGGATGTCCCAGTACTTC.

This clone occurred a few times. This chain connects TRBV15 to TRBJ2-7; D is perhaps TRBD2 (5 bases). The CDR3 is made up of 14 amino acids. Deletions cut 3 bases from V and 2 bases from J, with 11 bases between. CDR1 is LNHNV and CDR2 is YYDKDF in the germline V gene (reference sequence). CDR3 loop: CATSSRAGTYEQYF. In DNA, the CDR3 is TGTGCCACCAGCAGCCGGGCCGGGACCTACGAGCAGTACTTC. The whole variable domain, remainder taken from reference TRBV15 and TRBJ2-7, is DAMVIQNPRYQVTQFGKPVTLSCSQTLNHNVMYWYQQKSSQAPKLLFHYYDKDFNNEADTPDNFQSRRPNTSFCFLDIRSPGLGDTAMYLCATSSRAGTYEQYFGPGTRLTVT.

At least ten counts were recorded for this clone. This chain's CDR3 is CASSLAIGGDTQYF. In DNA form, the CDR3 reads TGCGCCAGCAGCCTCGCTATCGGGGGGGATACGCAGTATTTT. This chain connects TRBV4-3 to TRBJ2-3; 7 bases are shared with TRBD2. This CDR3 is 14 amino acids long. The J segment lost 6 bases and the V segment lost 4 bases, leaving 7 bases of the junction unmatched. Germline V gene lookup returns CDR1 LGHNA and CDR2 YSLEER.

This clone was found a few times. The V and J genes are TRBV10-3 and TRBJ2-1; perhaps TRBD1 as D (6 bases). V was pared by 6 bases and J by 4 bases, with 13 bases between. The germline CDR1 and CDR2 sequences are ENHRY and SYGVKD. This CDR3 spans 14 amino acids. CDR3: CAIRTGTPYNEQFF. CDR3 coding DNA: TGTGCCATCAGGACCGGGACACCATACAATGAGCAGTTCTTC.

J is TRBJ2-5 and V is TRBV7-8; 10 nucleotides match TRBD1. Germline lookup yields CDR1 SGHVS and CDR2 FQNEAQ. The CDR3 length is 16 residues. V lost 1 base and J lost 5; bases outside the gene matches: 7. CDR3: CASSLVGQGTRETQYF. CDR3 DNA: TGTGCCAGCAGCTTAGTGGGACAGGGGACGAGGGAGACCCAGTACTTC.

This clone has more than one count but fewer than ten. At the DNA level, this CDR3 is encoded by other sequences in the same sample as well. The chain couples TRBV19 to TRBJ2-6; perhaps TRBD1 as D (5 bases). V lost 9 bases and J 1 base, leaving 7 bases between the germline ends. This CDR3 is 13 amino acids long. The V gene's germline CDR1 is LNHDA and CDR2 SQIVND (reference sequence). This CDR3 is CASRVSGANVLTF. CDR3 in DNA: TGTGCCAGCAGGGTTTCTGGGGCCAACGTCCTGACTTTC.

V is TRBV7-3 and J is TRBJ2-3, with 7 nucleotides matching TRBD2. J was trimmed by 6 bases and V by 2 bases; bases with no gene match: 5. Germline CDR1 is SGHTA and CDR2 is FQGTGA. The CDR3 has 14 amino acids. As DNA, the CDR3 is TGTGCCAGCAGCTTATCTAGCGGCCCTGATACGCAGTATTTT. As protein: CASSLSSGPDTQYF.

In this sample, this clone turned up a few times. V usage is TRBV6-5 and J usage is TRBJ1-2; D gene uncertain. Germline V CDR1 and CDR2: MNHEY, SVGAGI. V was cut by 5 bases and J by 5 bases, with 12 bases left in between. CDR3 length: 13 amino acids. CDR3 in DNA: TGTGCCAGCAGTGACATTAGAGAGTATGGCTACACCTTC. Encoded protein: CASSDIREYGYTF.

A few counts support this clone. This rearrangement joins TRBV29-1 to TRBJ1-1; D remains unclear. The CDR3 loop spans 13 amino acids. The V end lost 1 base, the J end lost 7 bases, and 13 bases lay between the germline ends. Per germline, CDR1 SQVTM and CDR2 ANQGSEA. CDR3 residues: CSVEGTERGEAFF. The CDR3 DNA sequence: TGCAGCGTTGAAGGGACGGAGCGAGGTGAAGCTTTCTTT.

As to this clone: This same CDR3 is encoded by further DNA sequences in the sample. J is TRBJ2-7 and V is TRBV15, with D unclear. V lost 0 bases, J lost 2 bases, and 8 bases lay in between. There are 14 residues in the CDR3. Per germline, CDR1 LNHNV and CDR2 YYDKDF (reference sequence). CDR3: CATSREVGTYEQYF. The CDR3 DNA follows: TGTGCCACCAGCAGAGAGGTAGGAACCTACGAGCAGTACTTC.

This clone was recorded a few times. The same CDR3 arises from other DNA sequences in this sample as well. In DNA, the CDR3 is TGTGCCATCAGTGATCGGGGAGGGACAGATACGCAGTATTTT. This encodes CAISDRGGTDTQYF. This chain connects TRBV10-3 to TRBJ2-3; TRBD2 agrees at 7 bases. The CDR3 runs 14 residues. In germline, CDR1 is ENHRY, CDR2 SYGVKD. Losses at the gene ends were 3 bases for V and 3 bases for J; bases not matched to a gene: 3.

This clone has more than one count but fewer than ten. The CDR3 nucleotides are TGCGCCAGCAGCCAAGATTCATTCCTAAGCTCCTACAATGAGCAGTTCTTC. Its protein is CASSQDSFLSSYNEQFF. This sequence joins TRBV4-3 and TRBJ2-1; D remains ambiguous. Germline CDR1 LGHNA, CDR2 YSLEER. V was cut by 0 bases and J by 0 bases, with 12 bases left in between. There are 17 residues in the CDR3.

V is TRBV28 and J is TRBJ2-1, with D hard to call. The CDR3 is made up of 12 amino acids. Germline lookup yields CDR1 MDHEN and CDR2 SYDVKM. With 5 bases removed from V and 6 bases from J, the gap between germline ends came to 8 bases. Here the CDR3 DNA reads TGTGCCAGCAGTCTAGGGCTCAATGAGCAGTTCTTC. Protein sequence: CASSLGLNEQFF.

The CDR3 loop is CASSSGGPTNTGELFF. The CDR3, as DNA: TGTGCCAGCAGCTCCGGGGGGCCAACGAACACCGGGGAGCTGTTTTTT. The chain has TRBV7-9 and TRBJ2-2, with a weak D call TRBD2 (7 bases). The CDR3 covers 16 residues. Trimming removed 4 bases from V and 0 bases from J, with 12 bases in between. Germline values: CDR1 SEHNR, CDR2 FQNEAQ (reference sequence).

This chain links TRBV14 with TRBJ1-1, with TRBD1 identical over 7 bases. V lost 4 bases, J lost 6 bases, and 5 bases stayed unmatched. The V gene's germline CDR1 is SGHDN and CDR2 FVKESK. There are 13 residues in the CDR3. CDR3 residues: CASSRTGGAEAFF. The CDR3, as DNA: TGTGCCAGCAGCCGGACAGGAGGGGCTGAAGCTTTCTTT.